The 32 T cell receptor beta chains presented below share a single source sample, sequenced in a study of blood T cell repertoires in COVID-19. TCRdb keeps only in-frame clones here, not all; method: immunoSEQ multiplex PCR. The data contain approximately 330,000 clones, approximately 90% of them singletons. The sequenced sample consisted of peripheral blood. These receptors were taken from a woman in her 50s with active or convalescent COVID-19.

This clone was observed a single time. J is TRBJ1-1 and V is TRBV25-1; D not resolved. The CDR3 runs 15 residues. CDR1 and CDR2 from the germline V gene are MGHDK and SYGVNS. Trimming took off 0 bases at V and 3 bases at J, with 11 bases between the two ends. The DNA for the CDR3 is TGTGCCAGCAGTGAATACGGGATTGAGGACACTGAAGCTTTCTTT. Amino acid sequence: CASSEYGIEDTEAFF.

The CDR3 DNA is TGTGCCAGCAGTGAATCCTTCATCGGCATTCAGTACTTC. Translating gives CASSESFIGIQYF. V gene TRBV6-1 combines with J gene TRBJ2-4, with D unclear. The CDR3 loop spans 13 amino acids. V was cut by 2 bases and J by 9 bases, with 11 bases left in between. Germline V CDR1 and CDR2: MNHNS, SASEGT.

This chain uses TRBV28 with TRBJ2-1; a weak D match, TRBD2 (5 bases). V lost 2 bases and J 3 bases, leaving 14 bases between the germline ends. The germline V gene encodes CDR1 MDHEN and CDR2 SYDVKM. The length of the CDR3 is 16 residues. The CDR3 loop reads CASSLKPSSNYNEQFF. As DNA, the CDR3 is TGTGCCAGCAGTTTAAAGCCTAGCTCGAACTACAATGAGCAGTTCTTC.

In its sample, this clone was seen once. V is TRBV30 and J is TRBJ1-1; 10 bases fit TRBD1. V shed 1 base, J shed 3 bases, and the junction held 8 bases outside the gene matches. Germline V gene lookup returns CDR1 GTSNPN and CDR2 SVGIG (reference sequence). The length of the CDR3 is 16 residues. The CDR3 loop is CAWSGGQGRGDTEAFF. Here the CDR3 DNA reads TGTGCCTGGAGTGGGGGACAGGGGAGGGGAGACACTGAAGCTTTCTTT.

The chain uses TRBV6-2 or TRBV6-3 and TRBJ1-5; TRBD1 agrees at 8 bases. Germline loops: CDR1 MNHEY, CDR2 SVGEGT. V was clipped by 0 bases and J by 6 bases; unmatched bases: 16. The CDR3 totals 19 residues. In DNA, the CDR3 is TGTGCCAGCAGTTACTCGTCCCTAACCGGGACAGGAAAGATTCAGCCCCAGCATTTT. Amino acid sequence: CASSYSSLTGTGKIQPQHF.

CDR3 in DNA: TGTGCCAGTAGTACTGAGCGGGGGGGCACAGATACGCAGTATTTT. It is translated as CASSTERGGTDTQYF. The genes are TRBV19 and TRBJ2-3; 9 positions agree with TRBD2. J was trimmed by 1 base and V by 4 bases; bases with no gene match: 3. The CDR3 is 15 residues long. Per the germline V gene, CDR1 is LNHDA and CDR2 is SQIVND (reference sequence).

The chain uses TRBV2 and TRBJ2-7; perhaps TRBD2 as D (5 bases). The CDR3 length is 14 residues. V shed 2 bases and J shed 3 bases, with 11 bases lying between them. Germline CDR1 SNHLY, CDR2 FYNNEI. The DNA for the CDR3 is TGTGCCAGCAGTGAACGAGCGGCAAACTACGAGCAGTACTTC. Translating it yields CASSERAANYEQYF.

CDR3 amino acids: CASSDPGQYNYGYTF. The CDR3 coding sequence is TGTGCCAGCAGTGATCCGGGACAGTATAACTATGGCTACACCTTC. This chain links TRBV28 with TRBJ1-2; 7 bases align to TRBD1. V lost 5 bases to trimming and J lost 1 base; unmatched junction nucleotides: 7. The CDR3 is 15 amino acids. CDR1 MDHEN and CDR2 SYDVKM come from the germline V gene.

The V call is TRBV24-1, the J call TRBJ2-1, with TRBD2 matching 7 bases. V shed 4 bases, J shed 3 bases, and the junction held 8 bases outside the gene matches. This CDR3 is 16 amino acids long. Germline CDR1 reads KGHDR; CDR2 reads SFDVKD. The CDR3 DNA follows: TGTGCCACCAGTGACGGGGGAGGGAGGCTCTACAATGAGCAGTTCTTC. Protein product: CATSDGGGRLYNEQFF.

The CDR3 nucleotides read TGCAGCGTTTCCGTGACTAGCGGGATTATCGGTGAGCAGTTCTTC. Translation gives CSVSVTSGIIGEQFF. This chain links TRBV29-1 with TRBJ2-1; 11 bases fit TRBD2. V gave up 5 bases and J gave up 9 bases; unmatched junction bases: 12. The CDR3 sequence is 15 residues long. CDR1 is SQVTM and CDR2 is ANQGSEA in the germline V gene.

V usage is TRBV18 and J usage is TRBJ2-3; 13 nucleotides align to TRBD2. The V gene end was trimmed by 0 bases and the J gene end by 2 bases; junction bases not matched to a gene: 2. The germline gives CDR1 KGHSH, CDR2 LQKENI. The CDR3 spans 17 residues. The chain's CDR3 is CASSPPGLAGPTDTQYF. CDR3 sequence (DNA): TGTGCCAGCTCACCACCGGGACTAGCGGGACCCACAGATACGCAGTATTTT.

The V call is TRBV3-1 (or the pseudogene TRBV3-2), the J call TRBJ2-3; perhaps TRBD2 as D (5 bases). Germline V gene sequence: CDR1 LGHDT, CDR2 YNNKEL (reference sequence). This CDR3 is 14 amino acids long. V was shortened by 6 bases and J by 2 bases, with 12 bases between the two germline ends. The CDR3 DNA follows: TGTGCCAGCAGTTTTGGAGGTGACACAGATACGCAGTATTTT. Residues: CASSFGGDTDTQYF.

The V gene is TRBV6-2 or TRBV6-3, the J gene TRBJ1-5; possible D gene TRBD1, 5 bases. Trimming removed 5 bases at V and 4 bases at J, with 12 bases between. The CDR3 sequence is 14 residues long. Germline V CDR1 and CDR2: MNHEY, SVGEGT. CDR3 DNA: TGTGCCAGCAGTCGGGGGTCGGGAAATCAGCCCCAGCATTTT. Translated: CASSRGSGNQPQHF.

The rearrangement uses TRBV9 and TRBJ2-3; 9 nucleotides line up with TRBD2. J gave up 4 bases and V 0 bases, and 6 bases lay outside the gene matches. This CDR3 region has 16 residues. CDR1 is SGDLS and CDR2 is YYNGEE in the germline V gene. The CDR3 DNA reads as TGTGCCAGCAGCGTAGGGGGGACTAGCCCGGCAGATACGCAGTATTTT. This gives the protein CASSVGGTSPADTQYF.

V is TRBV6-2 or TRBV6-3 and J is TRBJ1-5; TRBD1 aligns across 7 bases. The ends lost 5 bases at V and 2 bases at J; junction bases unmatched: 6. The CDR3 has 15 amino acids. The germline V gene encodes CDR1 MNHEY and CDR2 SVGEGT. The CDR3: CASSLGTVGNQPQHF. The CDR3 coding sequence is TGTGCCAGCAGTCTCGGGACAGTGGGCAATCAGCCCCAGCATTTT.

The V and J genes are TRBV27 and TRBJ1-6, with D maybe TRBD1 (6 bases). The ends were cut back, 6 bases at V and 7 bases at J, with 10 bases in the middle. The germline V gene encodes CDR1 MNHEY and CDR2 SMNVEV (reference sequence). The CDR3 has 13 residues. CDR3 coding DNA: TGTGCCAGCAGGGACAGCGGAAATTCACCCCTCCACTTT. Translating it yields CASRDSGNSPLHF.

V is TRBV7-2 and J is TRBJ1-5; TRBD1 is a possible D gene (6 bases). The V end lost 6 bases, the J end lost 4 bases, and 16 bases lay between the germline ends. Germline CDR1 is SGHTA and CDR2 is FQGNSA. CDR3 length: 15 amino acids. CDR3 sequence: CASRLGPQGNQPQHF. The DNA for the CDR3 is TGTGCCAGCAGGCTAGGGCCGCAGGGGAATCAGCCCCAGCATTTT.

CDR3: CAWSVPPRTEYIYEQYF. DNA of the CDR3: TGTGCCTGGAGTGTACCCCCCCGGACAGAGTACATATACGAGCAGTACTTC. This sequence joins TRBV30 and TRBJ2-7; tentatively, D is TRBD1 (6 bases). Germline CDR1 GTSNPN, CDR2 SVGIG (reference sequence). The V gene lost 0 bases and the J gene lost 4 bases, with 22 bases spanning the gap. The CDR3 loop spans 17 amino acids.

The chain is built from TRBV3-1 (or the pseudogene TRBV3-2) and TRBJ1-3; D gene ambiguous. The ends were cut back, 1 base at V and 4 bases at J, with 11 bases in the middle. The CDR3 extends over 15 amino acids. CDR1 and CDR2 (germline): LGHDT, YNNKEL (reference sequence). CDR3 in DNA: TGTGCCAGCAGCCAAGGGCAGGCACCAGGAAACACCATATATTTT. Its protein product is CASSQGQAPGNTIYF.

The chain combines TRBV5-4 with TRBJ2-2, with TRBD2 matching over 7 bases. The CDR3 contains 14 residues. Germline V lookup: CDR1 SGHNT, CDR2 YYREEE (reference sequence). Trimming removed 3 bases from V and 6 bases from J; junction bases left unmatched: 5. In DNA form, the CDR3 reads TGTGCCAGCAGCTCTCAAGCGGGACCCGGGGAGCTGTTTTTT. This sequence encodes CASSSQAGPGELFF.

A few counts support this clone. V and J are TRBV5-1 and TRBJ2-7; 13 nucleotides align to TRBD2. The germline V gene has CDR1 SGHRS and CDR2 YFSETQ. V lost 7 bases and J lost 7; bases outside the gene matches: 8. This CDR3 has 14 amino acids. Written as DNA, the CDR3 is TGCGCCAGCCGACTAGCGGGGGGTGCGTGGGAGCAGTACTTC. Its translation is CASRLAGGAWEQYF.

This clone was seen repeatedly, ten times or more. V usage is TRBV18 and J usage is TRBJ2-6; D remains ambiguous. Trimming cost V 8 bases and J 2 bases, with 10 bases left between them. CDR1 and CDR2 from the germline V gene are KGHSH and LQKENI. The CDR3 has 14 residues. This CDR3 is CASLEQTGANVLTF. The CDR3 coding sequence is TGTGCCAGCCTGGAACAGACTGGGGCCAACGTCCTGACTTTC.

This clone was counted once. The chain is built from TRBV14 and TRBJ2-1, with D perhaps TRBD2 (6 bases). The CDR3 has 18 amino acids. Trimming left V 0 bases short and J 1 base short, with 16 bases between. From germline, CDR1 is SGHDN and CDR2 FVKESK. As DNA, the CDR3 is TGTGCCAGCAGCCAAGATAGGTTTAGAGCGGGTTCCTACAATGAGCAGTTCTTC. Amino acid sequence: CASSQDRFRAGSYNEQFF.

The chain carries TRBV15 and TRBJ2-2, with D possibly being TRBD2 (7 bases). CDR1 is LNHNV, CDR2 YYDKDF, per germline (reference sequence). V was pared by 5 bases and J by 5 bases, with 15 bases between. The CDR3 sequence is 15 residues long. This CDR3 reads CATSLGGRRTGELFF. The CDR3 nucleotides are TGTGCCACCAGCCTCGGGGGGCGAAGGACCGGGGAGCTGTTTTTT.

J is TRBJ2-7 and V is TRBV7-3, with a possible D match to TRBD2 (6 bases). The germline V gene encodes CDR1 SGHTA and CDR2 FQGTGA. CDR3 length equals 13 residues. Trimming stripped 4 bases from V and 3 bases from J, with 10 bases between. CDR3 in amino acids: CASSSGLLYEQYF. The CDR3 DNA follows: TGTGCCAGCAGCTCGGGACTGCTCTACGAGCAGTACTTC.

The chain uses TRBV7-3 and TRBJ2-7; 7 nucleotides match TRBD2. Germline V gene sequence: CDR1 SGHTA, CDR2 FQGTGA. V lost 5 bases and J lost 2; bases outside the gene matches: 9. The CDR3 consists of 15 residues. The CDR3 spells CASSPGTILTYEQYF. CDR3 nucleotide sequence: TGTGCCAGCAGCCCGGGGACTATCCTGACCTACGAGCAGTACTTC.

The chain recombines TRBV9 with TRBJ2-2; 10 bases match TRBD2. Germline CDR1 is SGDLS and CDR2 is YYNGEE. This CDR3 region has 19 residues. J was trimmed by 2 bases and V by 4 bases; bases with no gene match: 14. The CDR3 is CASSPKGAGGPKNTGELFF. For the CDR3, the DNA is TGTGCCAGCAGCCCTAAAGGAGCGGGAGGGCCTAAAAACACCGGGGAGCTGTTTTTT.

Concerning this clone itself: Other DNA sequences within the sample encode an identical CDR3. This chain uses TRBV4-3 with TRBJ1-1; D unresolved. The CDR3 consists of 14 residues. Germline values: CDR1 LGHNA, CDR2 YSLEER. V lost 0 bases, J lost 1 base, and 6 bases lay in between. The CDR3 DNA follows: TGCGCCAGCAGCCAAGATCGGGGGAACACTGAAGCTTTCTTT. Encoded protein: CASSQDRGNTEAFF.

V usage is TRBV29-1 and J usage is TRBJ1-1, with D unclear. CDR3 length: 10 residues. Trimming removed 4 bases at V and 7 bases at J, with 7 bases between. Germline CDR1 reads SQVTM; CDR2 reads ANQGSEA. The CDR3, as DNA: TGCAGCGTTGGTGGCCTTGAAGCTTTCTTT. Its translation: CSVGGLEAFF.

J is TRBJ2-5 and V is TRBV19, with 9 bases fitting TRBD1. CDR3 size: 16 residues. V lost 2 bases to trimming and J lost 3 bases; unmatched junction nucleotides: 7. Per the germline V gene, CDR1 is LNHDA and CDR2 is SQIVND (reference sequence). CDR3 nucleotide sequence: TGTGCCAGTAGTATACCCGGGACAGGGAGGGAAGAGACCCAGTACTTC. Translating gives CASSIPGTGREETQYF.

The chain combines TRBV7-2 with TRBJ1-5; 12 nucleotides match TRBD1. V gave up 1 base and J gave up 5 bases; unmatched junction bases: 0. CDR3 length: 15 amino acids. The V gene's germline CDR1 is SGHTA and CDR2 FQGNSA. This CDR3 reads CASSLGDRGHQPQHF. In DNA, the CDR3 is TGTGCCAGCAGCTTAGGGGACAGGGGGCATCAGCCCCAGCATTTT.

The rearrangement uses TRBV14 and TRBJ2-5; D call uncertain. CDR3 size: 14 residues. The V gene lost 0 bases and the J gene lost 4 bases, with 9 bases spanning the gap. The germline V gene has CDR1 SGHDN and CDR2 FVKESK. Here the CDR3 DNA reads TGTGCCAGCAGCCAAGAACCAGGCGTAGAGACCCAGTACTTC. Protein sequence: CASSQEPGVETQYF. The full variable domain, completed using reference TRBV14 and TRBJ2-5, is EAGVTQFPSHSVIEKGQTVTLRCDPISGHDNLYWYRRVMGKEIKFLLHFVKESKQDESGMPNNRFLAERTGGTYSTLKVQPAELEDSGVYFCASSQEPGVETQYFGPGTRLLVL.